This T cell receptor (beta chain) was documented in a study of identical twins. This clonotype was counted ten times or more. TCRdb recomputed calls from the 5' RACE reads with MiXCR, one row per CDR3 protein. This sample carries 690,000 or so distinct CDR3 sequences, under 9% of them seen once, and the ten largest clones take about 0.98%. V was clipped by 2 bases and J by 4 bases, with 15 bases between them. Germline V gene lookup returns CDR1 SEHNR and CDR2 FQNEAQ (reference sequence). This CDR3 has 16 amino acids. These same data were also listed under a study on yellow fever vaccine responses in identical twins.

The material sequenced was PBMCs. The TCR comes from a young woman in good health. The rearrangement links TRBV7-9 to TRBJ2-1; possibly TRBD2 for D (7 bases). Written as DNA, the CDR3 is TGTGCCAGCAGCTTAAGACGGGGGGCAGCATACAATGAGCAGTTCTTC. Protein product: CASSLRRGAAYNEQFF.